The 17 T cell receptor beta chains listed next were all sequenced from one sample in a study of blood T cells in healthy people across ages (dated by TCRdb to the mid-2010s). The library relied on 5' RACE. This sample was sequenced with an Illumina HiSeq 2500. The second PCR ran for about 6 to 11 cycles and used a J-beta primer mix along with a sample-barcoded 5' primer. TCRdb took the public reads, trimmed them with fastp at Q25, ran MiXCR for clone calling and kept in-frame beta chains. CDR3 protein sequences are deduplicated, and each keeps its most common genes and DNA. The sample profile shows more than 500,000 distinct CDR3 sequences; 25% to 30% of them were found once. The top ten clonotypes cover less than 20% of the sample. The sample was blood. The origin of the receptors is a woman aged 70-85 years in good health.

This clonotype was seen more than once but under ten times. The chain has TRBV6-2 or TRBV6-3 and TRBJ1-2; no clear D gene. This CDR3 has 11 amino acids. Trimming took off 1 base at V and 10 bases at J, with 7 bases between the two ends. Germline values: CDR1 MNHEY, CDR2 SVGEGT. The CDR3 nucleotides read TGTGCCAGCAGTTACTTGGCGGCCTACACCTTC. This codes for CASSYLAAYTF.

DNA of the CDR3: TGCGCCAGCAGCTTCGGCAGGGGCACGAACACCGGGGAGCTGTTTTTT. Amino acids: CASSFGRGTNTGELFF. The chain carries TRBV5-1 and TRBJ2-2; possibly TRBD1 for D (6 bases). The V gene's germline CDR1 is SGHRS and CDR2 YFSETQ. The length of the CDR3 is 16 residues. V shed 2 bases and J shed 0 bases, with 11 bases lying between them.

The V and J genes are TRBV7-8 and TRBJ2-1, with TRBD2 matching over 8 bases. This CDR3 has 19 amino acids. CDR1 and CDR2 from the germline V gene are SGHVS and FQNEAQ. Trimming removed 1 base from V and 4 bases from J; junction bases left unmatched: 15. The CDR3 DNA reads as TGTGCCAGCAGCTTAGTTGCGGCGGGGGGTTTTAGGACTTACAATGAGCAGTTCTTC. It yields the protein CASSLVAAGGFRTYNEQFF. The full variable domain, rest sourced from reference TRBV7-8 and TRBJ2-1, is GAGVSQSPRYKVAKRGQDVALRCDPISGHVSLFWYQQALGQGPEFLTYFQNEAQLDKSGLPSDRFFAERPEGSVSTLKIQRTQQEDSAVYLCASSLVAAGGFRTYNEQFFGPGTRLTVL.

The table lists this clonotype with a few counts. This rearrangement joins TRBV7-2 to TRBJ1-2; 9 nucleotides line up with TRBD1. Germline lookup yields CDR1 SGHTA and CDR2 FQGNSA. This CDR3 has 14 residues. The junction had 5 bases not matched to a gene; V was cut back by 5 bases and J by 4 bases. The CDR3 region is CASSAGQGPYGYTF. CDR3 nucleotides: TGTGCCAGCAGCGCCGGACAGGGGCCCTATGGCTACACCTTC.

Comment on this clonotype: At one of its ends the junction is not consistent with the germline gene, which may arise from a read error. The DNA of the CDR3 is TGCAGCGTTGCCAGGAGGGACAGCACGGAAAACGTTCAGTACTTC. This sequence encodes CSVARRDSTENVQYF. J is TRBJ2-4 and V is TRBV29-1; the D gene is possibly TRBD1 (7 bases). The CDR3 runs to 15 residues. Germline loops: CDR1 SQVTM, CDR2 ANQGSEA.

This clonotype was detected a few times. The chain joins TRBV6-5 to TRBJ1-2; D is possibly TRBD1 (5 bases). V lost 0 bases and J 4 bases, leaving 12 bases between the germline ends. Germline V gene lookup returns CDR1 MNHEY and CDR2 SVGAGI. The length of the CDR3 is 15 residues. CDR3: CASSYSEGIGYGYTF. The CDR3 DNA is TGTGCCAGCAGTTACTCTGAGGGGATCGGCTATGGCTACACCTTC.

The V and J genes are TRBV27 and TRBJ2-1; 9 bases agree with TRBD2. J was trimmed by 4 bases and V by 7 bases; bases with no gene match: 5. The CDR3 runs 14 residues. Looked up from germline, CDR1 is MNHEY and CDR2 is SMNVEV (reference sequence). CDR3 nucleotide sequence: TGTGCCAGCAAGCAGACTAGCGGATACAATGAGCAGTTCTTC. This encodes CASKQTSGYNEQFF.

This chain joins TRBV10-3 and TRBJ2-1; 9 bases map to TRBD2. The DNA end is a closer match to TRBJ2-5, so the J assignment may be wrong. There are 16 residues in the CDR3. Germline CDR1 ENHRY, CDR2 SYGVKD. DNA of the CDR3: TGTGCCATCAGTGAGACCGGACTAGCGAGTAAAGAGACCCAGTACTTC. Translating it yields CAISETGLASKETQYF.

This clonotype was seen a handful of times. The rearrangement links TRBV30 to TRBJ2-1; 11 bases align to TRBD2. CDR3 length: 15 amino acids. CDR1 and CDR2 from the germline V gene are GTSNPN and SVGIG (reference sequence). V lost 0 bases, J lost 10 bases, and 8 bases stayed unmatched. The DNA for the CDR3 is TGTGCCTGGAGTGTAAAGGCTAGCGGGGGGTACGAGCAGTTCTTC. Translated, it gives CAWSVKASGGYEQFF.

This clonotype was counted only a few times. This chain uses TRBV7-2 with TRBJ1-3; the D gene is possibly TRBD1 (5 bases). V lost 0 bases, J lost 1 base, and 10 bases lay in between. The germline gives CDR1 SGHTA, CDR2 FQGNSA. The CDR3 consists of 16 residues. CDR3 sequence (DNA): TGTGCCAGCAGCTTAGCCGTGGGGGGGTCTGGAAACACCATATATTTT. This encodes CASSLAVGGSGNTIYF.

This clonotype was picked up a small number of times. The chain recombines TRBV7-6 with TRBJ2-2; perhaps TRBD1 as D (6 bases). V shed 3 bases and J shed 6 bases, with 17 bases lying between them. This CDR3 is 16 amino acids long. The germline V gene encodes CDR1 SGHVS and CDR2 FNYEAQ. CDR3 nucleotides: TGTGCCAGCAGCTTTAAAGGACAGCTCACTGCCGGGGAGCTGTTTTTT. Translated: CASSFKGQLTAGELFF.

The sample holds many counts of this clonotype. This chain uses TRBV6-6 with TRBJ1-2, with a tentative D call TRBD1 (5 bases). CDR3 length equals 14 residues. The V end lost 3 bases, the J end lost 8 bases, and 16 bases lay between the germline ends. Germline V gene lookup returns CDR1 MNHNY and CDR2 SVGAGI (reference sequence). The CDR3 coding sequence is TGTGCCAGCAGTTATTTCACAGGAAAGTGGGGCTACACCTTC. Translating gives CASSYFTGKWGYTF.

Only a few counts were recorded for this clonotype. V gene TRBV7-2 combines with J gene TRBJ2-1; D is undetermined. The CDR3 sequence is 14 residues long. Germline CDR1 and CDR2: SGHTA and FQGNSA. V was shortened by 0 bases and J by 6 bases, with 9 bases between the two germline ends. This chain's CDR3 is CASSLAQVANEQFF. In DNA, the CDR3 is TGTGCCAGCAGCTTAGCGCAGGTAGCCAATGAGCAGTTCTTC.

V gene TRBV20-1 combines with J gene TRBJ2-5, with D perhaps TRBD2 (7 bases). Germline CDR1 reads DFQATT; CDR2 reads SNEGSKA (reference sequence). The V end lost 0 bases, the J end lost 4 bases, and 18 bases lay between the germline ends. The CDR3 extends over 16 amino acids. In DNA, the CDR3 is TGCAGTGCTAGAGACTTTGGGTCGGGGGGCGTAGAGACCCAGTACTTC. It yields the protein CSARDFGSGGVETQYF.

This clonotype showed up just a few times. V and J are TRBV20-1 and TRBJ2-7, with TRBD2 matching 7 bases. The CDR3 runs 14 residues. Germline CDR1 DFQATT, CDR2 SNEGSKA (reference sequence). V was clipped by 6 bases and J by 5 bases; unmatched bases: 13. Here the CDR3 reads CSAGGERESNEQYF. CDR3 in DNA: TGCAGTGCCGGAGGGGAGCGGGAATCCAACGAGCAGTACTTC.

This clonotype came up a few times. The chain joins TRBV18 to TRBJ2-7, with unresolved D. V was trimmed by 2 bases and J by 7 bases, leaving 21 bases between them. This CDR3 comprises 16 residues. CDR1 and CDR2 from the germline V gene are KGHSH and LQKENI. The CDR3: CASSPRGNGPLEEQYF. The CDR3 nucleotides are TGTGCCAGCTCACCAAGAGGTAACGGTCCGTTGGAAGAGCAGTACTTC.

There are a few counts of this clonotype. This rearrangement joins TRBV20-1 to TRBJ2-1, with TRBD2 identical over 12 bases. Losses at the gene ends were 3 bases for V and 7 bases for J; bases not matched to a gene: 7. The length of the CDR3 is 15 residues. Germline CDR1 and CDR2: DFQATT and SNEGSKA (reference sequence). CDR3: CSARPSGGAGNEQFF. CDR3 nucleotides: TGCAGTGCTAGGCCTAGCGGGGGGGCTGGGAATGAGCAGTTCTTC.